The present T cell receptor beta chain was sequenced within a study of human T cells and chemical hapten exposure. MiXCR was run by TCRdb on the RACE reads, yielding one entry per CDR3 protein. The table has some 120,000 distinct CDR3 sequences, 12% seen once. V was pared by 4 bases and J by 2 bases, with 18 bases between. Germline-derived CDR1 and CDR2 are SGHAT and FQNNGV. The CDR3 spans 16 residues. This sample's time point: patch test 1, 2 weeks after DPC sensitization. Indicated treatment: therapeutic diphenylcyclopropenone sensitization with weekly scalp DPC. Many counts were recorded for this clonotype.

The starting material was whole blood, obtained in connection with sensitization to the hapten diphenylcyclopropenone (DPC). The TCR sequence derives from a woman aged 50 to 65 with alopecia areata. Some clones in this sample may be carry-over from other donors' samples. The rearrangement uses TRBV11-2 and TRBJ2-7; perhaps TRBD1 as D (5 bases). This CDR3 reads CASSSSRWTRAYEQYF. The CDR3, as DNA: TGTGCCAGCAGCTCGAGTCGTTGGACACGTGCCTACGAGCAGTACTTC.